This T cell receptor beta chain was recorded in a study of breast tumors, draining lymph nodes, adjacent tissues. The study's findings and limits: The lymph node origin of tumor T cells was framed as consistent with a hypothesis, not demonstrated. Luminal-like breast cancer showed significantly higher tumor–nontumor repertoire similarity than basal-like.

Samples came from axillary lymph nodes draining the breast cancer. On this clonotype itself: Its antigen remains unknown.

In TCRdb, the multiplex PCR reads were re-called with MiXCR into one record per CDR3 protein. Here the sample spans about 130,000 distinct CDR3 sequences, roughly 21% being singletons. Germline CDR1 and CDR2: MDHEN and SYDVKM. The CDR3 covers 15 residues. Trimming stripped 8 bases from V and 2 bases from J, with 15 bases between. The V and J genes are TRBV28 and TRBJ2-2; TRBD2 might be the D (6 bases). The sequencing sample was made of axillary lymph node tissue. This receptor was taken from a female donor with breast cancer. Some clones in this sample may be carry-over from other donors' samples. The chain's CDR3 is CASLEGLVNTGELFF. The CDR3 DNA reads as TGTGCCAGCCTAGAGGGACTCGTTAACACCGGGGAGCTGTTTTTT. The full variable domain, completed using reference TRBV28 and TRBJ2-2, is DVKVTQSSRYLVKRTGEKVFLECVQDMDHENMFWYRQDPGLGLRLIYFSYDVKMKEKGDIPEGYSVSREKKERFSLILESASTNQTSMYLCASLEGLVNTGELFFGEGSRLTVL.